One and the same sample provided the 25 T cell receptor beta chains below, sequenced in a study of identifying expanded T cells in peripheral blood. Here immunoSEQ multiplex PCR was the method, and the copy in TCRdb shows in-frame clones only, minus some. This table has under 130,000 clones, 75% to 90% appearing once. Sequencing used blood. The receptor source for this set is a person between 18 and 75 years old in good health.

V gene TRBV7-2 combines with J gene TRBJ2-5; the D is unclear. Germline assignment: CDR1 SGHTA and CDR2 FQGNSA. V dropped 0 bases and J dropped 2 bases, with 19 bases sitting between them. The CDR3 loop spans 18 amino acids. The CDR3 loop reads CASSLAVTTHPIQETQYF. The CDR3 bases are TGTGCCAGCAGCTTAGCGGTGACGACCCACCCGATACAAGAGACCCAGTACTTC.

V is TRBV5-8 and J is TRBJ1-2, with unresolved D. Trimming stripped 1 base from V and 4 bases from J, with 11 bases between. The CDR3 has 14 amino acids. Per the germline V gene, CDR1 is SGHTS and CDR2 is YDEGEE. CDR3 residues: CASSLPNLVYGYTF. The DNA for the CDR3 is TGTGCCAGCAGCTTGCCAAACCTTGTCTATGGCTACACCTTC.

The gene calls are TRBV29-1 and TRBJ2-3; 7 nucleotides line up with TRBD2. Trimming at V came to 5 bases and at J to 2 bases, leaving 10 bases not matched to a gene. The length of the CDR3 is 15 residues. CDR1 is SQVTM, CDR2 ANQGSEA, per germline. CDR3 loop: CSVPPASGTTDTQYF. The CDR3 DNA reads as TGCAGCGTTCCCCCCGCTAGCGGAACCACAGATACGCAGTATTTT.

J is TRBJ2-1 and V is TRBV28, with 8 bases fitting TRBD2. J lost 4 bases, V lost 5 bases, and 4 bases had no gene match. The germline gives CDR1 MDHEN, CDR2 SYDVKM. The CDR3 totals 14 residues. The CDR3 nucleotides are TGTGCCAGCAGTAGTAGCGGGGTGTACAATGAGCAGTTCTTC. As protein: CASSSSGVYNEQFF.

The V gene is TRBV7-8, the J gene TRBJ2-7, with a weak D call TRBD2 (5 bases). V was cut by 5 bases and J by 0 bases, with 11 bases left in between. The germline gives CDR1 SGHVS, CDR2 FQNEAQ. The CDR3 totals 14 residues. This CDR3 reads CASSGGGASYEQYF. In DNA form, the CDR3 reads TGTGCCAGCAGCGGAGGAGGAGCCTCCTACGAGCAGTACTTC.

This clone was picked up a small number of times. The V and J genes are TRBV2 and TRBJ2-7; D remains ambiguous. Germline V gene data show CDR1 as SNHLY and CDR2 as FYNNEI. Between the trimmed V and J ends, which lost 6 bases and 2 bases, there was a span of 8 bases. The CDR3 loop spans 12 amino acids. CDR3 nucleotide sequence: TGTGCCAGCAGCTCTGGCCCCTACGAGCAGTACTTC. This gives the protein CASSSGPYEQYF.

This sequence joins TRBV20-1 and TRBJ2-5; D unresolved. The V and J ends lost 5 bases and 5 bases respectively, with 6 bases between them. The CDR3 length is 10 residues. CDR1 and CDR2 (germline): DFQATT, SNEGSKA (reference sequence). CDR3 protein: CSAYLETQYF. The CDR3 bases are TGCAGTGCTTATTTGGAGACCCAGTACTTC.

CDR3 loop: CASSLVMGEQFF. CDR3 bases: TGTGCCAGCAGCTTAGTAATGGGTGAGCAGTTCTTC. The J gene is TRBJ2-1, the V gene TRBV7-2; D not certain. The germline V gene encodes CDR1 SGHTA and CDR2 FQGNSA. V lost 1 base and J 9 bases, leaving 7 bases between the germline ends. The CDR3 runs to 12 residues. The full variable domain, its missing parts supplied by reference TRBV7-2 and TRBJ2-1, is GAGVSQSPSNKVTEKGKDVELRCDPISGHTALYWYRQSLGQGLEFLIYFQGNSAPDKSGLPSDRFSAERTGGSVSTLTIQRTQQEDSAVYLCASSLVMGEQFFGPGTRLTVL.

The gene calls are TRBV7-2 and TRBJ2-3; D not certain. The CDR3 is made up of 15 amino acids. The germline V gene has CDR1 SGHTA and CDR2 FQGNSA. Trimming stripped 1 base from V and 4 bases from J, with 12 bases between. For the CDR3, the DNA is TGTGCCAGCAGCTTAGACCAGACGTTGGCAGATACGCAGTATTTT. This gives the protein CASSLDQTLADTQYF.

This chain uses TRBV15 with TRBJ2-7, with D possibly being TRBD1 or TRBD2 (5 bases each). Germline V gene lookup returns CDR1 LNHNV and CDR2 YYDKDF (reference sequence). V lost 0 bases and J 7 bases, leaving 16 bases between the germline ends. The CDR3 has 15 amino acids. CDR3 sequence: CATSRDLGVGWEQYF. CDR3 nucleotides: TGTGCCACCAGCAGAGATCTGGGGGTCGGGTGGGAGCAGTACTTC.

V gene TRBV6-1 combines with J gene TRBJ1-1, with TRBD1 matching over 8 bases. Per the germline V gene, CDR1 is MNHNS and CDR2 is SASEGT. With V trimmed by 7 bases and J by 1 base, 5 bases remained unmatched. The CDR3 is 14 amino acids. The CDR3 DNA reads TGTGCCAGCAATACCGGGACAGGGAACACTGAAGCTTTCTTT. Translation gives CASNTGTGNTEAFF.

The chain joins TRBV7-8 to TRBJ1-1; 9 nucleotides line up with TRBD1. Germline-derived CDR1 and CDR2 are SGHVS and FQNEAQ. This CDR3 spans 18 amino acids. Trimming at V came to 1 base and at J to 2 bases, leaving 11 bases not matched to a gene. The CDR3 nucleotides read TGTGCCAGCAGCTTAGTAGGAGGGACAGGGTCAATAAACACTGAAGCTTTCTTT. It is translated as CASSLVGGTGSINTEAFF.

This clone has more than one count but fewer than ten. V is TRBV10-3 and J is TRBJ2-5; 9 bases are shared with TRBD1. Germline CDR1 reads ENHRY; CDR2 reads SYGVKD. This CDR3 spans 14 amino acids. The trim removed 10 bases at V and 3 bases at J, leaving 9 bases unmatched. The CDR3 here is CATAGGTGKETQYF. In DNA, the CDR3 is TGTGCCACCGCAGGAGGGACAGGGAAAGAGACCCAGTACTTC.

This rearrangement joins TRBV6-6 to TRBJ1-2, with D possibly being TRBD1 (6 bases). Germline CDR1 is MNHNY and CDR2 is SVGAGI (reference sequence). Trimming pared 0 bases from V and 4 bases from J, leaving 12 bases between. This CDR3 has 15 residues. The CDR3 protein is CASSYSQDSLYGYTF. The CDR3 DNA is TGTGCCAGCAGTTACTCGCAGGACAGTCTCTATGGCTACACCTTC.

CDR3 in amino acids: CASSPSSGGGLLAKNIQYF. The CDR3 DNA is TGTGCCAGCAGCCCATCTAGCGGGGGGGGACTTTTAGCCAAAAACATTCAGTACTTC. The chain combines TRBV7-9 with TRBJ2-4; 12 bases fit TRBD2. This CDR3 spans 19 amino acids. Unmatched junction bases numbered 11, after V lost 5 bases and J lost 0 bases. Germline V gene lookup returns CDR1 SEHNR and CDR2 FQNEAQ (reference sequence).

This chain links TRBV29-1 with TRBJ2-6; TRBD1 aligns across 9 bases. Germline V CDR1 and CDR2: SQVTM, ANQGSEA. CDR3 length: 15 amino acids. The V and J ends lost 3 bases and 0 bases, in that order; junction bases with no gene match: 0. The CDR3 protein is CSVETGGSGANVLTF. The CDR3 region has the DNA TGCAGCGTTGAGACAGGGGGCTCTGGGGCCAACGTCCTGACTTTC.

This chain links TRBV27 with TRBJ1-1, with 11 positions matching TRBD1. Germline loops: CDR1 MNHEY, CDR2 SMNVEV (reference sequence). J was trimmed by 0 bases and V by 5 bases; bases with no gene match: 8. This CDR3 is built from 17 residues. DNA of the CDR3: TGTGCCAGCAGTCGGCGCGGACAGGGGGCCCTGAACACTGAAGCTTTCTTT. Translating it yields CASSRRGQGALNTEAFF.

V is TRBV9 and J is TRBJ1-5, with D possibly being TRBD1 (6 bases). V lost 0 bases, J lost 4 bases, and 14 bases lay in between. The CDR3 is made up of 16 amino acids. Per the germline V gene, CDR1 is SGDLS and CDR2 is YYNGEE. In nucleotides, the CDR3 is TGTGCCAGCAGCGTAGTACAGGGAGGGCAGAATCAGCCCCAGCATTTT. Residues: CASSVVQGGQNQPQHF.

The chain recombines TRBV9 with TRBJ2-7, with 8 nucleotides matching TRBD2. This CDR3 has 14 residues. The V and J ends lost 6 bases and 5 bases, in that order; junction bases with no gene match: 10. In germline, CDR1 is SGDLS, CDR2 YYNGEE. The CDR3 nucleotides read TGTGCCAGCACTCCGGGGGGGCCTTTTAACGAGCAGTACTTC. Its translation is CASTPGGPFNEQYF.

The J gene is TRBJ1-1, the V gene TRBV27, with D perhaps TRBD1 (5 bases). CDR3 size: 15 residues. Germline V lookup: CDR1 MNHEY, CDR2 SMNVEV (reference sequence). V gave up 5 bases and J gave up 1 base, with 14 bases separating them. DNA of the CDR3: TGTGCCAGCAGTCGTCGCAGGGAAGGGAACACTGAAGCTTTCTTT. It specifies CASSRRREGNTEAFF.

The V call is TRBV6-5, the J call TRBJ2-7; D remains ambiguous. Germline CDR1 reads MNHEY; CDR2 reads SVGAGI. V shed 6 bases and J shed 0 bases, with 6 bases lying between them. The CDR3 is 12 amino acids. CDR3 DNA: TGTGCCAGCAGGACAAGCTCCTACGAGCAGTACTTC. It yields the protein CASRTSSYEQYF.

V and J are TRBV18 and TRBJ2-1, with D unclear. The CDR3 extends over 18 amino acids. Germline-derived CDR1 and CDR2 are KGHSH and LQKENI. Trimming took 2 bases from V and 0 from J, leaving 17 bases between them. The CDR3 sequence is CASSPGSSVESSYNEQFF. The DNA for the CDR3 is TGTGCCAGCTCACCAGGTTCGTCAGTAGAAAGCTCCTACAATGAGCAGTTCTTC.

This clone was seen just once. CDR3 nucleotides: TGTGCCAGCAGGGCAAACACTGAAGCTTTCTTT. Its translation: CASRANTEAFF. This chain connects TRBV6-1 to TRBJ1-1; D uncertain. CDR3 length: 11 residues. V was shortened by 6 bases and J by 2 bases, with 4 bases between the two germline ends. Germline CDR1 MNHNS, CDR2 SASEGT.

The chain recombines TRBV30 with TRBJ2-7; D might be TRBD1 or TRBD2, each matching 7 bases. The CDR3 has 20 residues. The germline V gene encodes CDR1 GTSNPN and CDR2 SVGIG (reference sequence). V dropped 0 bases and J dropped 4 bases, with 31 bases sitting between them. CDR3 coding DNA: TGTGCCTGGAGTGTAAAATGGGGTAAAGTGGGGACAGCGGGACCTTACGAGCAGTACTTC. This encodes CAWSVKWGKVGTAGPYEQYF.

The chain employs TRBV4-1 and TRBJ2-5; the D gene is possibly TRBD1 (6 bases). The V end lost 5 bases, the J end lost 1 base, and 14 bases lay between the germline ends. This CDR3 is built from 15 residues. CDR1 is MGHRA, CDR2 YSYEKL, per germline. The CDR3 region is CASSSLGTPQETQYF. Written as DNA, the CDR3 is TGCGCCAGCAGCTCGCTGGGGACACCCCAAGAGACCCAGTACTTC.